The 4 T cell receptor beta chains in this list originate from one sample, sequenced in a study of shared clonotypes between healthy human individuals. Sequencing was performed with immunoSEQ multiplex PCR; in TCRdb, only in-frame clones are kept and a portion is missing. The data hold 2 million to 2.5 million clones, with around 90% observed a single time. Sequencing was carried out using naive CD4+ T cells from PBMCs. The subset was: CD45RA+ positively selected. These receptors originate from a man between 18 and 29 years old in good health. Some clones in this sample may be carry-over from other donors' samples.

CDR3 sequence: CATSRPPGLGTYEQYF. The CDR3 nucleotides read TGTGCCACCAGCAGACCCCCGGGACTAGGCACCTACGAGCAGTACTTC. V is TRBV15 and J is TRBJ2-7; 8 bases line up with TRBD2. Unmatched junction bases numbered 8, after V lost 2 bases and J lost 2 bases. Germline CDR1 reads LNHNV; CDR2 reads YYDKDF (reference sequence). This CDR3 is 16 amino acids long.

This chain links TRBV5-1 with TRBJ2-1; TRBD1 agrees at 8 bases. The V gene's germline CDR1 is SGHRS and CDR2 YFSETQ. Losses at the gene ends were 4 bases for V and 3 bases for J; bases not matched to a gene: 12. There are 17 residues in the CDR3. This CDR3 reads CASSRRRGQGGYNEQFF. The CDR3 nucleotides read TGCGCCAGCAGCCGCCGAAGAGGACAGGGAGGCTACAATGAGCAGTTCTTC.

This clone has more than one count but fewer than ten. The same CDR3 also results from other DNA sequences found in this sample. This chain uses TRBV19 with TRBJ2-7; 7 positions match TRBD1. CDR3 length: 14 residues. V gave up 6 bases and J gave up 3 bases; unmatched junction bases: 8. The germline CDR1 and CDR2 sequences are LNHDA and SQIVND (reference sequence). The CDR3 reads CASSRTGTGYEQYF. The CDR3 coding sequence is TGTGCCAGTAGCCGGACAGGCACCGGCTACGAGCAGTACTTC.

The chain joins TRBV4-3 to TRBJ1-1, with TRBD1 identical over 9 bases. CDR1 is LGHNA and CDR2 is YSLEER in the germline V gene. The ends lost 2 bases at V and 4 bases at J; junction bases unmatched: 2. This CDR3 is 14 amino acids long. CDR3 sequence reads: CASSQLTGGTEAFF. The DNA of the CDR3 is TGCGCCAGCAGCCAACTGACAGGGGGCACTGAAGCTTTCTTT.